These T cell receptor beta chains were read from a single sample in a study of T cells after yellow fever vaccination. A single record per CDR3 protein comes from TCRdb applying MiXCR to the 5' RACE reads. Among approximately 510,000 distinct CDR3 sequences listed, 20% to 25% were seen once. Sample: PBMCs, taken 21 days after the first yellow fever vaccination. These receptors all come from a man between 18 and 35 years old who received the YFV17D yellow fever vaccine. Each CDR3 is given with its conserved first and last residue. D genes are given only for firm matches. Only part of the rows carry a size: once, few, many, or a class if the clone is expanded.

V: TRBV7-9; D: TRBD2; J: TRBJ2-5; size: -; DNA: TGTTCCAGCAGCAAGTCGAGCGGGGGACAAGAGCCCCAGTACTTC; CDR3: CSSSKSSGGQEPQYF
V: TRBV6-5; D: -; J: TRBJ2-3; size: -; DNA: TGTGCCAGCAGTTATCCTCCAGGGATAATCACAGATACGCAGTATTTT; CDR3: CASSYPPGIITDTQYF
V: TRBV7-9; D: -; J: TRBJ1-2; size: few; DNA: TGTGCCAGCAGCCCCCGGCCAGGGGAGGTATGGAGCTACACCTTC; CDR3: CASSPRPGEVWSYTF
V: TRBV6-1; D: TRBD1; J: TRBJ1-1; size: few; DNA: TGTGCCAGCAGTAGTCCCGGGGACAGGGAAGCTTTCTTT; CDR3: CASSSPGDREAFF
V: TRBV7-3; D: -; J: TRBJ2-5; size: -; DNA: TGTGCCAGCAGCCCCGGATCAGCGGAGACCCAGTACTTC; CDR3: CASSPGSAETQYF
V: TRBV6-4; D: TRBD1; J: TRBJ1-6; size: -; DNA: TGTGCCAGCAGTGACGGGACAGAGACTTCACCCCTCCACTTT; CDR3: CASSDGTETSPLHF
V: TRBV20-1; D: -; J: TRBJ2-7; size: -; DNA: TGCAGTGCTAGAGGGGCCCAATTCCGGTACGAGCAGTACTTC; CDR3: CSARGAQFRYEQYF
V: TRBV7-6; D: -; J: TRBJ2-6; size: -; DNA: TGTGCCAGCAGCCTTACGACTGGTTCTGGGGCCAACGTCCTGACTTTC; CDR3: CASSLTTGSGANVLTF
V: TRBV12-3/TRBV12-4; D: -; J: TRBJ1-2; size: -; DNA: TGTGCCGGAAGAGGGGCGGACGGCTACACCTTC; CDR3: CAGRGADGYTF
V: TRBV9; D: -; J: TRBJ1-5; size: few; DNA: TGTGCCAGCAGCTTAGAGGGGGATTACAGCCAGCCCCAGCATTTT; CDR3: CASSLEGDYSQPQHF
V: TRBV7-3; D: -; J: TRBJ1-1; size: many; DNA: TGTGCCAGCAGCTTATCAGGGGTTGGCACTGAAGCTTTCTTT; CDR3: CASSLSGVGTEAFF
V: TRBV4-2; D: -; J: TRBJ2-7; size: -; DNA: TGTGCCAGCAGCCAAGAATGGGAGGTCTACGAGCAGTACTTC; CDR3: CASSQEWEVYEQYF
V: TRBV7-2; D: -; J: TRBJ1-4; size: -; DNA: TGTGCCAGCAGCTTAGAGTCCGGGGGGGGTGAAAAACTGTTTTTT; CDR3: CASSLESGGGEKLFF
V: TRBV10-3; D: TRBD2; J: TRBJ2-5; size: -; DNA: TGTGCCACTGCCTTCGGACTAGCGGGGGGGTCTCAAGAGACCCAGTACTTC; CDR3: CATAFGLAGGSQETQYF
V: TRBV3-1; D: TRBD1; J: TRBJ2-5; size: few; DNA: TGTGCCAGCAGCCAAGAGGTTTCGGACAGGGGGTGGGAGACCCAGTACTTC; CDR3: CASSQEVSDRGWETQYF
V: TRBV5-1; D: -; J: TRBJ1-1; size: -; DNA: TGCGCCAGCAGCTTGGAGGGTAGGGCTTTCTTT; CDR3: CASSLEGRAFF
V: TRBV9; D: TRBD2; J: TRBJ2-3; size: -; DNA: TGTGCCAGCAGCCGACTAGCGGGGACACACACAGATACGCAGTATTTT; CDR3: CASSRLAGTHTDTQYF
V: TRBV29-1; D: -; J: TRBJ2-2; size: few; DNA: TGCAGCGTTGGAGGGATCGTGGGGTACCCGAACACCGGGGAGCTGTTTTTT; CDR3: CSVGGIVGYPNTGELFF